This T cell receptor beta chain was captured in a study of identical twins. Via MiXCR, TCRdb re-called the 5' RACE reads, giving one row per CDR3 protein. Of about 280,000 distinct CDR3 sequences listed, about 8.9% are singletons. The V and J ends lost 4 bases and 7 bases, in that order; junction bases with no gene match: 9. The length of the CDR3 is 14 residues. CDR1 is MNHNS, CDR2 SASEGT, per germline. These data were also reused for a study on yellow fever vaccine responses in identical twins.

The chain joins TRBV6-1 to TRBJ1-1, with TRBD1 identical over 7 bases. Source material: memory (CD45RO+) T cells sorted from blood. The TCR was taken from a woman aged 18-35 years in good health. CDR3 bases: TGTGCCAGCAGTGCGACAGGGATATTGAGTGAAGCTTTCTTT. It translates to CASSATGILSEAFF.